The T cell receptor (beta chain) described here comes from a study of early T cells in non-severe SARS-CoV-2 infection. Study as a whole: The authors sequenced bulk RNA from unsorted whole blood, leaving chains unpaired. Study results and limitations: VDJdb matching favored anti-spike CD8 responses, missing private and CD4 specificities.

This clonotype was counted between two and nine times. The target antigen is unknown. V lost 7 bases, J lost 7 bases, and 4 bases stayed unmatched. The germline CDR1 and CDR2 sequences are SGHNT and YENEEA. The CDR3 length is 14 residues. Attached unique molecular identifiers marked individual cDNA molecules. MiXCR, applied by TCRdb to the 5' RACE reads, yields one record per CDR3 protein. The data show 55,000 to 65,000 distinct CDR3 sequences, 10% to 13% seen once. The sequencing sample was made of whole blood. The sequence came from an adult who was a healthcare worker with PCR-confirmed SARS-CoV-2 infection or an uninfected control (not recorded which). J is TRBJ2-2 and V is TRBV11-3, with TRBD1 matching 12 bases. In DNA, the CDR3 is TGTGCCAGCACGGGACAGGGGGCCGGCGGGGAGCTGTTTTTT. Amino acids: CASTGQGAGGELFF.